These 28 T cell receptor beta chains were sequenced from one sample in a study of CD8 T cells in ankylosing spondylitis. Regarding the study as a whole: One TCR beta motif, made up of under ten highly homologous variants, appeared characteristic of ankylosing spondylitis blood.

Each CDR3 protein is one row after TCRdb ran MiXCR on the 5' RACE reads. Altogether 800,000 to 900,000 distinct CDR3 sequences are present, about an eighth being singletons, with the ten largest covering approximately 0.51%. For these receptors, no antigen is known. Sample: blood, either unsorted or a sorted T cell fraction (not recorded which). Receptors were obtained from a male donor with ankylosing spondylitis.

V and J are TRBV6-2 or TRBV6-3 and TRBJ2-7, with D perhaps assigned TRBD1 or TRBD2 (5 bases each). V was pared by 7 bases and J by 2 bases, with 18 bases between. The CDR3 totals 15 residues. CDR1 is MNHEY and CDR2 is SVGEGT in the germline V gene. This chain's CDR3 is CASNVWGRDPYEQYF. The CDR3 nucleotides read TGTGCCAGCAATGTCTGGGGGAGAGATCCCTACGAGCAGTACTTC.

This sequence joins TRBV23-1 and TRBJ2-7; D not certain. TRBV23-1 is an ORF; its function is uncertain. CDR3 length: 14 residues. Trimming removed 0 bases at V and 2 bases at J, with 8 bases between. The CDR3 DNA sequence: TGCGCCAGCAGTCAATCGGGCCGAACCTACGAGCAGTACTTC. Translated: CASSQSGRTYEQYF.

This clonotype has more than one count but fewer than ten. The rearrangement links TRBV20-1 to TRBJ2-5, with 9 bases lining up with TRBD1. This CDR3 has 14 residues. Germline V gene sequence: CDR1 DFQATT, CDR2 SNEGSKA (reference sequence). V gave up 0 bases and J gave up 4 bases; unmatched junction bases: 3. The CDR3 DNA reads as TGCAGTGCTAGAGACCAGACAGGGGGAGAGACCCAGTACTTC. It translates to CSARDQTGGETQYF.

The chain is built from TRBV7-2 and TRBJ1-1; a possible D gene is TRBD1 (6 bases). This CDR3 has 13 residues. Germline values: CDR1 SGHTA, CDR2 FQGNSA. V was clipped by 4 bases and J by 10 bases, with 16 bases between them. The CDR3 is CASSSTGARGAFF. The CDR3 region has the DNA TGTGCCAGCAGCTCGACAGGTGCCCGCGGAGCTTTCTTT.

The chain carries TRBV20-1 and TRBJ2-3; TRBD2 agrees at 8 bases. CDR3 length: 16 residues. J was trimmed by 6 bases and V by 0 bases; bases with no gene match: 11. From germline, CDR1 is DFQATT and CDR2 SNEGSKA (reference sequence). The CDR3 sequence: CSARDPTAGGPDTQYF. The CDR3 DNA sequence: TGCAGTGCTAGAGATCCAACCGCGGGAGGCCCCGATACGCAGTATTTT.

This clonotype was counted at least ten times. CDR3 amino acids: CASSFSRGNYGYTF. Written as DNA, the CDR3 is TGTGCCAGCAGCTTCAGCAGGGGGAACTATGGCTACACCTTC. This chain links TRBV7-9 with TRBJ1-2; 7 nucleotides agree with TRBD1. Germline loops: CDR1 SEHNR, CDR2 FQNEAQ (reference sequence). The CDR3 consists of 14 residues. V lost 3 bases, J lost 2 bases, and 3 bases stayed unmatched.

This chain joins TRBV29-1 and TRBJ1-6; D gene unclear. Per the germline V gene, CDR1 is SQVTM and CDR2 is ANQGSEA. The V end lost 4 bases, the J end lost 7 bases, and 14 bases lay between the germline ends. The CDR3 extends over 14 amino acids. The CDR3 DNA sequence: TGCAGCGTTGCATTCGGGCGGATCAATTCACCCCTCCACTTT. It encodes CSVAFGRINSPLHF.

The chain is built from TRBV4-3 and TRBJ2-1; D unresolved. The length of the CDR3 is 16 residues. Germline V gives CDR1 LGHNA, CDR2 YSLEER. V gave up 0 bases and J gave up 4 bases, with 13 bases separating them. The DNA for the CDR3 is TGCGCCAGCAGCCAAGATGGGCACCCCTTGTACAATGAGCAGTTCTTC. Translation: CASSQDGHPLYNEQFF.

The chain recombines TRBV18 with TRBJ2-5; D possibly corresponds to TRBD2 (6 bases). This CDR3 is 17 amino acids long. V was cut by 1 base and J by 4 bases, with 19 bases left in between. Germline lookup yields CDR1 KGHSH and CDR2 LQKENI. The CDR3 loop is CASSPLYGEMGGETQYF. The CDR3 DNA is TGTGCCAGCTCACCACTGTATGGAGAAATGGGAGGAGAGACCCAGTACTTC.

The chain recombines TRBV11-3 with TRBJ1-1, with 8 positions matching TRBD1. The CDR3 totals 14 residues. Germline loops: CDR1 SGHNT, CDR2 YENEEA. With 5 bases clipped from V and 2 bases from J, the junction kept 4 bases outside the gene matches. CDR3 sequence (DNA): TGTGCCAGCAGCGCGACAGGGGATAACACTGAAGCTTTCTTT. Translation: CASSATGDNTEAFF.

The chain employs TRBV3-1 and TRBJ1-2; TRBD1 matches 8 bases. V dropped 0 bases and J dropped 0; count of bases not matched to a gene: 12. The CDR3 covers 19 residues. Looked up from germline, CDR1 is LGHDT and CDR2 is YNNKEL (reference sequence). The CDR3 sequence: CASSQEARTGPQANYGYTF. As DNA, the CDR3 is TGTGCCAGCAGCCAAGAGGCGAGGACAGGGCCGCAAGCTAACTATGGCTACACCTTC.

In its sample, this clonotype was seen a few times. The chain links TRBV20-1 to TRBJ2-3; 11 bases align to TRBD2. CDR1 and CDR2 from the germline V gene are DFQATT and SNEGSKA (reference sequence). V shed 4 bases and J 0 bases; nucleotides not matched to a gene: 3. This CDR3 spans 15 amino acids. The CDR3 loop reads CSANRLAGSTDTQYF. DNA for the CDR3: TGCAGTGCTAACCGACTAGCGGGGAGCACAGATACGCAGTATTTT.

The J gene is TRBJ2-1, the V gene TRBV6-5; tentatively, D is TRBD2 (5 bases). The CDR3 is made up of 15 amino acids. V was trimmed by 2 bases and J by 5 bases, leaving 13 bases between them. In germline, CDR1 is MNHEY, CDR2 SVGAGI. The CDR3 reads CASSYGWAGDNEQFF. DNA for the CDR3: TGTGCCAGCAGTTACGGATGGGCGGGTGACAATGAGCAGTTCTTC.

This chain joins TRBV7-2 and TRBJ2-7; 9 nucleotides agree with TRBD2. In germline, CDR1 is SGHTA, CDR2 FQGNSA. CDR3 size: 15 residues. V lost 2 bases to trimming and J lost 4 bases; unmatched junction nucleotides: 6. The CDR3 DNA follows: TGTGCCAGCAGCTTATTGCGGGGGGGCGGGTACGAGCAGTACTTC. It is translated as CASSLLRGGGYEQYF.

Only a few counts were recorded for this clonotype. This sequence joins TRBV10-3 and TRBJ2-7; maybe TRBD2 (6 bases). The CDR3 spans 15 residues. V lost 0 bases and J 2 bases, leaving 11 bases between the germline ends. CDR1 is ENHRY, CDR2 SYGVKD, per germline. CDR3 DNA sequence: TGTGCCATCAGTGAGTCGTGGCGGGGAACCTACGAGCAGTACTTC. This codes for CAISESWRGTYEQYF.

This clonotype was observed a few times. V usage is TRBV7-9 and J usage is TRBJ2-7, with TRBD1 identical over 8 bases. The trim removed 7 bases at V and 7 bases at J, leaving 6 bases unmatched. The germline V gene encodes CDR1 SEHNR and CDR2 FQNEAQ (reference sequence). The CDR3 is 12 amino acids. CDR3 nucleotides: TGTGCCAGCAACAAACAGGGGGGAGAGCAGTACTTC. It is translated as CASNKQGGEQYF. Together with reference TRBV7-9 and TRBJ2-7, the CDR3 gives the full variable domain: DTGVSQNPRHKITKRGQNVTFRCDPISEHNRLYWYRQTLGQGPEFLTYFQNEAQLEKSRLLSDRFSAERPKGSFSTLEIQRTEQGDSAMYLCASNKQGGEQYFGPGTRLTVT.

This clonotype was seen at least ten times. The V and J genes are TRBV20-1 and TRBJ2-5; D is possibly TRBD2 (6 bases). Deletions cut 4 bases from V and 1 base from J, with 13 bases between. The CDR3 runs to 14 residues. Germline loops: CDR1 DFQATT, CDR2 SNEGSKA (reference sequence). The CDR3 coding sequence is TGCAGTGCTACACCCTATAGCGGCCAAGAGACCCAGTACTTC. As protein: CSATPYSGQETQYF.

The chain combines TRBV18 with TRBJ2-5; D not certain. The CDR3 sequence is 12 residues long. Trimming removed 2 bases at V and 5 bases at J, with 6 bases between. Per germline, CDR1 KGHSH and CDR2 LQKENI. The CDR3 nucleotides read TGTGCCAGCTCACCAGTCGCCGAGACCCAGTACTTC. Its protein is CASSPVAETQYF.

As for this clonotype: This may stem from a read error, because a much larger clone lies one nucleotide away. The chain joins TRBV5-5 to TRBJ1-5, with a tentative D call TRBD1 (6 bases). Germline V lookup: CDR1 SGHKS, CDR2 YYEKEE (reference sequence). The CDR3 runs to 16 residues. The CDR3 region has the DNA TGTTCCAGCAGCCCGGGGGGGCACGGTGGCTATCAGCCCCAGCATTTT. Its protein is CSSSPGGHGGYQPQHF.

The chain recombines TRBV24-1 with TRBJ1-5; D uncertain. The CDR3 sequence is 14 residues long. V was pared by 5 bases and J by 0 bases, with 7 bases between. Germline CDR1 reads KGHDR; CDR2 reads SFDVKD. The CDR3 sequence is CATSGPYSNQPQHF. The CDR3 DNA sequence: TGTGCCACCAGTGGCCCCTATAGCAATCAGCCCCAGCATTTT.

The chain joins TRBV20-1 to TRBJ2-2; 7 nucleotides match TRBD2. V shed 1 base and J 5 bases; nucleotides not matched to a gene: 7. The CDR3 length is 15 residues. Germline lookup yields CDR1 DFQATT and CDR2 SNEGSKA (reference sequence). This CDR3 reads CSARGKLAHTGELFF. CDR3 DNA sequence: TGCAGTGCTAGAGGGAAACTAGCGCATACCGGGGAGCTGTTTTTT.

The CDR3 coding sequence is TGTGCCAGCAGCTTGAGGGCGGGACAGAGGATCTACAATGAGCAGTTCTTC. This codes for CASSLRAGQRIYNEQFF. The rearrangement joins TRBV5-5 to TRBJ2-1; perhaps TRBD1 as D (7 bases). This CDR3 is 17 amino acids long. Germline V CDR1 and CDR2: SGHKS, YYEKEE (reference sequence). V gave up 1 base and J gave up 3 bases, with 17 bases separating them.

The chain uses TRBV7-2 and TRBJ2-2; D is unclear. Germline V lookup: CDR1 SGHTA, CDR2 FQGNSA. This CDR3 contains 14 residues. The V and J ends lost 5 bases and 1 base respectively, with 8 bases between them. The CDR3 here is CASSPRWNTGELFF. In DNA, the CDR3 is TGTGCCAGCAGCCCCAGGTGGAACACCGGGGAGCTGTTTTTT.

The table lists this clonotype with a few counts. V is TRBV4-3 and J is TRBJ2-3; D remains ambiguous. The germline V gene encodes CDR1 LGHNA and CDR2 YSLEER. Trimming stripped 6 bases from V and 2 bases from J, with 15 bases between. This CDR3 is built from 15 residues. In DNA form, the CDR3 reads TGCGCCAGCAGTCGATCGGGCCAACCCACAGATACGCAGTATTTT. This translates into CASSRSGQPTDTQYF.

V usage is TRBV6-1 and J usage is TRBJ2-5, with TRBD2 identical over 14 bases. CDR3 length equals 16 residues. CDR1 is MNHNS and CDR2 is SASEGT in the germline V gene. V lost 3 bases and J lost 4; bases outside the gene matches: 4. CDR3 loop: CASSEPGLAGGETQYF. The DNA of the CDR3 is TGTGCCAGCAGTGAGCCCGGACTAGCGGGAGGAGAGACCCAGTACTTC.

The CDR3 DNA reads TGTGCCACCAGTGATATCGGGACTAGTGCAGAAGAGCAGTACTTC. Translated, it gives CATSDIGTSAEEQYF. V gene TRBV24-1 combines with J gene TRBJ2-7; TRBD2 aligns across 8 bases. Unmatched junction bases numbered 10, after V lost 3 bases and J lost 7 bases. There are 15 residues in the CDR3. The germline V gene has CDR1 KGHDR and CDR2 SFDVKD.

This clonotype was seen ten or more times. The genes are TRBV6-5 and TRBJ1-4; D uncertain. This CDR3 region has 13 residues. Between the trimmed V and J ends, which lost 6 bases and 10 bases, there was a span of 15 bases. Germline V gene sequence: CDR1 MNHEY, CDR2 SVGAGI. CDR3 DNA: TGTGCCAGCAGCTCTCAGAGTCTGGGAAAACTGTTTTTT. Encoded protein: CASSSQSLGKLFF.

There are a few counts of this clonotype. The CDR3 nucleotides are TGCAGTGCTAAGGGGGCTAGCGGGGACATCTACAATGAGCAGTTCTTC. It translates to CSAKGASGDIYNEQFF. The rearrangement joins TRBV20-1 to TRBJ2-1; 9 nucleotides line up with TRBD2. The CDR3 contains 16 residues. The junction had 10 bases not matched to a gene; V was cut back by 4 bases and J by 3 bases. CDR1 is DFQATT, CDR2 SNEGSKA, per germline (reference sequence).